Listed below are T cell receptor beta chains from one sample, sequenced in a study of T cell changes during pregnancy in multiple sclerosis. Method: immunoSEQ multiplex PCR; TCRdb's copy keeps in-frame clones and lacks some. This sample has 50,000 to 65,000 clones, with approximately 91% found just once. The starting material was peripheral blood, obtained in the second trimester of pregnancy. The receptors shown here come from a female donor with multiple sclerosis, enrolled in a pregnancy study. Both conserved end residues are part of each CDR3. D genes are given only for firm matches. Rows may omit the clone size; those that give it use once, few, many or a size class.

v_gene	j_gene	d_gene	abundance	CDR3aa	CDR3nt
TRBV7-2	TRBJ1-1	NA	NA	CASSLAGGAEAFF	TGTGCCAGCAGCTTAGCTGGGGGGGCTGAAGCTTTCTTT
TRBV10-1	TRBJ1-1	NA	NA	CASSEVGEDTEAFF	TGCGCCAGCAGTGAGGTGGGGGAGGACACTGAAGCTTTCTTT
TRBV7-9	TRBJ2-1	TRBD2	NA	CASSLGLAYEQFF	TGTGCCAGCAGCTTAGGACTAGCCTATGAGCAGTTCTTC
TRBV6-5	TRBJ1-1	TRBD1	NA	CASREGQAAEAFF	TGTGCCAGCAGGGAGGGACAGGCCGCTGAAGCTTTCTTT
TRBV19	TRBJ1-2	TRBD1	NA	CASSPRDRVGSGYTF	TGTGCCAGTAGTCCCAGGGACAGGGTCGGAAGCGGCTACACCTTC
TRBV7-9	TRBJ2-5	TRBD2	NA	CASSLGATSGGRYQETQYF	TGTGCCAGCAGCTTAGGGGCGACTAGCGGGGGGAGGTACCAAGAGACCCAGTACTTC
TRBV5-1	TRBJ1-6	TRBD1	NA	CASRPGGDSPLHF	TGCGCCAGCAGGCCAGGGGGCGATTCACCCCTCCACTTT
TRBV4-1	TRBJ2-5	TRBD2	once	CASSPRGLAGGRGTQYF	TGCGCCAGCAGCCCCCGGGGACTAGCGGGGGGTAGAGGGACCCAGTACTTC
TRBV29-1	TRBJ2-5	NA	NA	CSVGGQETQYF	TGCAGCGTGGGCGGGCAAGAGACCCAGTACTTC
TRBV7-2	TRBJ1-2	TRBD1	NA	CASSFGTGYGYTF	TGTGCCAGCAGCTTCGGGACAGGCTATGGCTACACCTTC
TRBV27	TRBJ1-5	NA	NA	CASSLGPPHQPQHF	TGTGCCAGCAGTTTAGGCCCCCCCCATCAGCCCCAGCATTTT
TRBV9	TRBJ2-1	NA	NA	CASSVRDYNEQFF	TGTGCCAGCAGCGTCAGGGATTACAATGAGCAGTTCTTC
TRBV18	TRBJ2-5	NA	NA	CASSLLSGAGQETQYF	TGTGCCAGCTCACTCCTCAGCGGTGCGGGACAAGAGACCCAGTACTTC
TRBV7-2	TRBJ2-1	TRBD2	NA	CASSLATGGTSGRIVYNEQFF	TGTGCCAGCAGCTTAGCAACCGGCGGGACTAGCGGGAGAATCGTCTACAATGAGCAGTTCTTC
TRBV2	TRBJ1-5	TRBD1	NA	CASTGETGSHQPQHF	TGTGCCAGCACCGGAGAGACAGGGTCCCATCAGCCCCAGCATTTT
TRBV10-2	TRBJ2-1	NA	NA	CASSEGGRGLTEQFF	TGCGCCAGCAGTGAGGGCGGGCGGGGGCTAACTGAGCAGTTCTTC
TRBV7-8	TRBJ1-3	NA	NA	CASSPQFAQASTIYF	TGTGCCAGCAGCCCCCAGTTTGCCCAAGCGAGCACCATATATTTT
TRBV7-8	TRBJ2-1	NA	NA	CASRPRGGGTYNEQFF	TGTGCCAGCAGGCCACGGGGCGGGGGCACCTACAATGAGCAGTTCTTC
TRBV19	TRBJ1-1	NA	NA	CASSQWRGNTEAFF	TGTGCCAGTAGTCAATGGCGGGGAAACACTGAAGCTTTCTTT
TRBV10-3	TRBJ1-1	NA	NA	CAITDRAKGLNTEAFF	TGTGCCATCACCGACAGAGCTAAAGGTCTGAACACTGAAGCTTTCTTT
TRBV27	TRBJ1-2	TRBD1	NA	CASSTGQGFYGYTF	TGTGCCAGCAGCACGGGACAGGGTTTCTATGGCTACACCTTC
TRBV9	TRBJ2-3	NA	NA	CASSVYGSEVLRTDTQYF	TGTGCCAGCAGCGTTTATGGGTCTGAGGTCCTTCGCACAGATACGCAGTATTTT
TRBV6-6	TRBJ2-3	TRBD2	NA	CASSRISGGARDTQYF	TGTGCCAGCAGCCGTATCAGCGGGGGAGCCAGGGATACGCAGTATTTT
TRBV10-1	TRBJ1-5	NA	NA	CASTRTIGEPQHF	TGCGCCAGCACCCGGACAATTGGAGAGCCCCAGCATTTT
TRBV30	TRBJ1-2	NA	NA	CAWFWPRESGYTF	TGTGCCTGGTTCTGGCCTAGAGAATCTGGCTACACCTTC
TRBV5-4	TRBJ1-6	NA	NA	CASSLREFNSPLHF	TGTGCCAGCAGCTTACGGGAGTTTAATTCACCCCTCCACTTT
TRBV11-1	TRBJ1-6	NA	NA	CASSQGTGGGNSPLHF	TGTGCCAGCAGCCAAGGGACGGGCGGAGGGAATTCACCCCTCCACTTT
TRBV28	TRBJ2-7	TRBD1	once	CASRRRTGYEQYF	TGTGCCAGCCGCCGCCGGACAGGGTACGAGCAGTACTTC
TRBV5-4	TRBJ2-7	TRBD1	few	CASSLTGGYEQYF	TGTGCCAGCAGCTTGACAGGGGGCTACGAGCAGTACTTC
TRBV6-5	TRBJ1-4	TRBD1	NA	CASSYSQGAGEKLFF	TGTGCCAGCAGTTACTCGCAGGGGGCAGGCGAAAAACTGTTTTTT
TRBV9	TRBJ1-1	NA	NA	CASSARGHLGDTEAFF	TGTGCCAGCAGCGCCCGGGGACACTTGGGGGACACTGAAGCTTTCTTT
TRBV19	TRBJ2-7	TRBD2	NA	CASSARLAGASYEQYF	TGTGCCAGTAGTGCCCGACTAGCGGGGGCCTCCTACGAGCAGTACTTC
TRBV19	TRBJ1-6	TRBD1	NA	CAISKGAPSHF	TGTGCCATTTCTAAGGGGGCCCCTTCCCACTTT
TRBV19	TRBJ2-2	TRBD1	once	CATRDRYTGELFF	TGTGCCACCCGGGACAGATACACCGGGGAGCTGTTTTTT
TRBV18	TRBJ2-5	NA	NA	CASSYDSYQETQYF	TGTGCCAGCTCATATGACAGCTACCAAGAGACCCAGTACTTC
TRBV5-1	TRBJ2-5	TRBD2	NA	CASSASGVQETQYF	TGCGCCAGCAGCGCTAGCGGGGTACAAGAGACCCAGTACTTC
TRBV7-2	TRBJ2-5	NA	once	CASSFSSGTQYF	TGTGCCAGCAGCTTTAGCTCTGGGACCCAGTACTTC
TRBV23-1	TRBJ2-3	NA	once	CASPEGTYTDTQYF	TGCGCCAGCCCCGAAGGGACTTACACAGATACGCAGTATTTT
TRBV7-9	TRBJ1-6	NA	NA	CASSPGKNSPLHF	TGTGCCAGCAGCCCAGGGAAGAATTCACCCCTCCACTTT
TRBV10-1	TRBJ2-3	NA	NA	CASSADTTDTQYF	TGCGCCAGCAGTGCGGACACCACAGATACGCAGTATTTT
TRBV7-9	TRBJ1-5	TRBD1	once	CASSPIGTGKQPQHF	TGTGCCAGCAGCCCAATTGGGACAGGGAAACAGCCCCAGCATTTT
TRBV30	TRBJ1-4	TRBD1	NA	CAWDRENEKLFF	TGTGCCTGGGACAGGGAGAATGAAAAACTGTTTTTT
TRBV5-6	TRBJ2-1	NA	NA	CASSFFREQFF	TGTGCCAGCAGCTTTTTCCGTGAGCAGTTCTTC
TRBV29-1	TRBJ2-7	TRBD2	NA	CSVGPGGYEQYF	TGCAGCGTTGGCCCGGGGGGCTACGAGCAGTACTTC
TRBV19	TRBJ1-1	NA	NA	CASTSVATTEAFF	TGTGCCAGTACCTCCGTGGCCACCACTGAAGCTTTCTTT
TRBV7-2	TRBJ2-1	NA	NA	CASSPSRYNEQFF	TGTGCCAGCAGCCCTAGCCGGTACAATGAGCAGTTCTTC
TRBV25-1	TRBJ1-2	NA	NA	CASSTSHYGYTF	TGTGCCAGCAGTACAAGTCACTATGGCTACACCTTC
TRBV4-3	TRBJ2-7	NA	NA	CASSSYPRDTPYEQYF	TGCGCCAGCAGCTCCTATCCCCGGGACACTCCCTACGAGCAGTACTTC
TRBV30	TRBJ1-5	TRBD1	NA	CAWRGQGAHQPQHF	TGTGCCTGGAGGGGACAGGGGGCACATCAGCCCCAGCATTTT
TRBV6-5	TRBJ2-5	NA	once	CASSPLLGSQTQYF	TGTGCCAGCAGTCCCCTCCTCGGGTCCCAGACCCAGTACTTC
TRBV28	TRBJ2-5	NA	NA	CASSLLNLRQFYLRAQYF	TGTGCCAGCAGTTTATTAAACTTGAGGCAGTTCTATCTTCGGGCCCAGTACTTC
TRBV7-2	TRBJ2-4	TRBD2	NA	CASSSLAGQNIQYF	TGTGCCAGCAGCTCGCTAGCGGGGCAAAACATTCAGTACTTC